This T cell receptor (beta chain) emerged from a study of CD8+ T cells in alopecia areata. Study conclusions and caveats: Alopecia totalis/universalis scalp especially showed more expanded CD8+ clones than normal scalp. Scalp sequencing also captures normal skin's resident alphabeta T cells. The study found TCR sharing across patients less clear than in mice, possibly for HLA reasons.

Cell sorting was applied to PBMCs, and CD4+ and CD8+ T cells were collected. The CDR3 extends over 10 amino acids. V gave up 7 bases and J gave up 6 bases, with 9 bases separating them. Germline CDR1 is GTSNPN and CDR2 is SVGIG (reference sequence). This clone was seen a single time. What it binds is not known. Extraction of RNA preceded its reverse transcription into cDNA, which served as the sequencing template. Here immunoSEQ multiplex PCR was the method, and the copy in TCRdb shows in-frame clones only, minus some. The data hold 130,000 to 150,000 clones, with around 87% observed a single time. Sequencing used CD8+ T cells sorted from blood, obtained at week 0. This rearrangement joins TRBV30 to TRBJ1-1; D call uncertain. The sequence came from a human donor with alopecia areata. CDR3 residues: CASGGPEAFF. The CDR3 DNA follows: TGTGCCTCCGGCGGTCCTGAAGCTTTCTTT.